These 27 T cell receptor beta chains were sequenced from one sample in a study of T cell responses to AZD1222 COVID-19 vaccine. Measured with immunoSEQ multiplex PCR; TCRdb has only the in-frame clones, and not every one. The table records some 120,000 clones, 85% to 95% of them present only once. The source was peripheral blood, collected on day 0 of AZD1222 vaccination. The receptors derive from an adult in good health.

The rearrangement uses TRBV4-1 and TRBJ1-1; D not certain. V shed 3 bases and J shed 4 bases, with 15 bases lying between them. This CDR3 has 15 amino acids. Looked up from germline, CDR1 is MGHRA and CDR2 is YSYEKL. The CDR3 loop reads CASSHPGRMSTEAFF. DNA for the CDR3: TGCGCCAGCAGCCACCCCGGAAGGATGAGCACTGAAGCTTTCTTT.

Here the CDR3 DNA reads TGTGCCACCAGCACCACGGGGAATGAGCAGTTCTTC. Translating gives CATSTTGNEQFF. The chain uses TRBV15 and TRBJ2-1; TRBD2 might be the D (5 bases). This CDR3 has 12 amino acids. Trimming took off 4 bases at V and 7 bases at J, with 8 bases between the two ends. CDR1 and CDR2 (germline): LNHNV, YYDKDF (reference sequence).

This clone was seen a single time. The chain links TRBV7-9 to TRBJ1-2; a possible D gene is TRBD1 (6 bases). Per germline, CDR1 SEHNR and CDR2 FQNEAQ (reference sequence). V was clipped by 1 base and J by 7 bases, with 16 bases between them. The CDR3 has 15 residues. CDR3 bases: TGTGCCAGCAGCTTAGAATTGGGGGGCAGTAGTGGCTACACCTTC. Translating gives CASSLELGGSSGYTF.

A remark on this clone: This same CDR3 is encoded by further DNA sequences in the sample. The rearrangement joins TRBV5-1 to TRBJ2-2; the match to TRBD1 covers 8 bases. Per germline, CDR1 SGHRS and CDR2 YFSETQ. The CDR3 runs 15 residues. Trimming cost V 3 bases and J 1 base; bases outside gene matches: 2. This chain's CDR3 is CASSSGQGNTGELFF. In DNA, the CDR3 is TGCGCCAGCAGCTCCGGACAGGGGAACACCGGGGAGCTGTTTTTT.

This clone came up once. The chain recombines TRBV7-6 with TRBJ1-3, with D perhaps TRBD1 (6 bases). The CDR3 covers 14 residues. The germline gives CDR1 SGHVS, CDR2 FNYEAQ. The V end lost 5 bases, the J end lost 0 bases, and 8 bases lay between the germline ends. CDR3 amino acids: CASSRTVSGNTIYF. The CDR3 DNA sequence: TGTGCCAGCAGCCGGACAGTCTCTGGAAACACCATATATTTT.

The chain recombines TRBV5-1 with TRBJ1-5, with TRBD1 as a possible D gene (6 bases). V lost 0 bases to trimming and J lost 2 bases, with 9 bases between them. The CDR3 loop spans 15 amino acids. Germline lookup yields CDR1 SGHRS and CDR2 YFSETQ. In DNA form, the CDR3 reads TGCGCCAGCAGCTTGGAGGGACAAGGCAATCAGCCCCAGCATTTT. Protein: CASSLEGQGNQPQHF.

The chain has TRBV6-4 and TRBJ1-1; D ambiguous. CDR3 length: 16 residues. Per the germline V gene, CDR1 is MRHNA and CDR2 is SNTAGT. Trimming cost V 4 bases and J 1 base, with 16 bases left between them. CDR3 DNA: TGTGCCAGCAGTGTATATCGGGGTTGGGGGAACACTGAAGCTTTCTTT. Encoded protein: CASSVYRGWGNTEAFF.

This clone was counted between two and nine times. This rearrangement joins TRBV5-1 to TRBJ1-3; TRBD1 matches at 10 bases. The V gene end was trimmed by 3 bases and the J gene end by 0 bases; junction bases not matched to a gene: 6. The CDR3 has 17 residues. Germline CDR1 reads SGHRS; CDR2 reads YFSETQ. CDR3 loop: CASSSGTGASSGNTIYF. The CDR3 DNA reads TGCGCCAGCAGCTCCGGGACAGGGGCGAGCTCTGGAAACACCATATATTTT.

The chain carries TRBV10-3 and TRBJ1-5, with D possibly TRBD1 on 5 matching bases. V was trimmed by 2 bases and J by 6 bases, leaving 8 bases between them. CDR3 length: 13 residues. Germline V gene data show CDR1 as ENHRY and CDR2 as SYGVKD. DNA for the CDR3: TGTGCCATCAGTGAGGATGGGGGTCAGCCCCAGCATTTT. This encodes CAISEDGGQPQHF.

J is TRBJ2-5 and V is TRBV18; weak D call: TRBD2 (5 bases). CDR1 is KGHSH, CDR2 LQKENI, per germline. V gave up 6 bases and J gave up 0 bases, with 11 bases separating them. This CDR3 contains 14 residues. The DNA for the CDR3 is TGTGCCAGCTCCGTCGGGGTATACCAAGAGACCCAGTACTTC. The encoded protein is CASSVGVYQETQYF.

The table lists this clone with a few counts. The V and J genes are TRBV2 and TRBJ1-3; D uncertain. This CDR3 is built from 15 residues. Per germline, CDR1 SNHLY and CDR2 FYNNEI. Trimming removed 2 bases at V and 2 bases at J, with 10 bases between. This CDR3 is CASSESTSTGNTIYF. The CDR3 nucleotides are TGTGCCAGCAGTGAAAGTACCTCTACTGGAAACACCATATATTTT. The entire variable domain, with the rest obtained from reference TRBV2 and TRBJ1-3, is as follows: EPEVTQTPSHQVTQMGQEVILRCVPISNHLYFYWYRQILGQKVEFLVSFYNNEISEKSEIFDDQFSVERPDGSNFTLKIRSTKLEDSAMYFCASSESTSTGNTIYFGEGSWLTVV.

The rearrangement joins TRBV2 to TRBJ1-5, with D possibly TRBD1 on 5 matching bases. This CDR3 region has 15 residues. V lost 4 bases, J lost 1 base, and 11 bases lay in between. Germline values: CDR1 SNHLY, CDR2 FYNNEI. CDR3 sequence reads: CASSGRARSNQPQHF. The CDR3 coding sequence is TGTGCCAGCAGTGGCAGGGCGAGGAGCAATCAGCCCCAGCATTTT. The entire variable domain, with the rest obtained from reference TRBV2 and TRBJ1-5, is as follows: EPEVTQTPSHQVTQMGQEVILRCVPISNHLYFYWYRQILGQKVEFLVSFYNNEISEKSEIFDDQFSVERPDGSNFTLKIRSTKLEDSAMYFCASSGRARSNQPQHFGDGTRLSIL.

The rearrangement uses TRBV7-9 and TRBJ2-1; weak D call: TRBD2 (6 bases). Germline loops: CDR1 SEHNR, CDR2 FQNEAQ (reference sequence). V lost 5 bases to trimming and J lost 5 bases, with 13 bases between them. The CDR3 sequence is 14 residues long. The CDR3 spells CASSVKGRHNEQFF. CDR3 sequence (DNA): TGTGCCAGCAGCGTAAAAGGGAGGCACAATGAGCAGTTCTTC.

The rearrangement links TRBV6-5 to TRBJ2-7; no reliable D call. Germline CDR1 reads MNHEY; CDR2 reads SVGAGI. Trimming removed 0 bases at V and 4 bases at J, with 16 bases between. The CDR3 is 16 residues long. The CDR3 bases are TGTGCCAGCAGTTACTCGACTCCGGCACTCCGATACGAGCAGTACTTC. It encodes CASSYSTPALRYEQYF.

The chain links TRBV6-1 to TRBJ1-6; D is perhaps TRBD1 (5 bases). Germline V CDR1 and CDR2: MNHNS, SASEGT. V was pared by 1 base and J by 9 bases, with 13 bases between. This CDR3 has 15 amino acids. CDR3 nucleotide sequence: TGTGCCAGCAGTGAAGGGGTAGGGGCGGTTTCACCCCTCCACTTT. Its protein is CASSEGVGAVSPLHF.

The chain joins TRBV6-2 or TRBV6-3 to TRBJ1-1; D gene ambiguous. The CDR3 is 16 amino acids. Between the trimmed V and J ends, which lost 2 bases and 1 base, there was a span of 14 bases. Germline-derived CDR1 and CDR2 are MNHEY and SVGEGT. Here the CDR3 reads CASSYAGPFTNTEAFF. The CDR3 DNA sequence: TGTGCCAGCAGTTACGCCGGGCCTTTCACGAACACTGAAGCTTTCTTT.

The chain joins TRBV7-9 to TRBJ1-6; no definite D call. The CDR3 is 12 amino acids. Germline V gene lookup returns CDR1 SEHNR and CDR2 FQNEAQ (reference sequence). Trimming stripped 0 bases from V and 14 bases from J, with 8 bases between. The CDR3 DNA follows: TGTGCCAGCAGCTTAGCTTCTGCAACCCTCCACTTT. The encoded protein is CASSLASATLHF.

The chain joins TRBV7-6 to TRBJ2-6; D gene unclear. V shed 8 bases and J shed 0 bases, with 11 bases lying between them. CDR1 is SGHVS and CDR2 is FNYEAQ in the germline V gene. This CDR3 comprises 15 residues. The CDR3 bases are TGTGCCAGCGGGCAGTTTGGCTCTGGGGCCAACGTCCTGACTTTC. Amino acids: CASGQFGSGANVLTF.

The V and J genes are TRBV5-8 and TRBJ1-5; D call uncertain. CDR3 length: 13 amino acids. V lost 2 bases to trimming and J lost 6 bases, with 9 bases between them. Per the germline V gene, CDR1 is SGHTS and CDR2 is YDEGEE. Written as DNA, the CDR3 is TGTGCCAGCAGCTTCCTTGAGGCTCAGCCCCAGCATTTT. Translation: CASSFLEAQPQHF.

CDR3 nucleotide sequence: TGTGCCAGTACCGGGACAGTCTATGGCTACACCTTC. Amino acids: CASTGTVYGYTF. This sequence joins TRBV2 and TRBJ1-2; the match to TRBD1 covers 7 bases. This CDR3 region has 12 residues. Germline V gene data show CDR1 as SNHLY and CDR2 as FYNNEI. With 9 bases clipped from V and 4 bases from J, the junction kept 5 bases outside the gene matches. The full variable domain, completed using reference TRBV2 and TRBJ1-2, is EPEVTQTPSHQVTQMGQEVILRCVPISNHLYFYWYRQILGQKVEFLVSFYNNEISEKSEIFDDQFSVERPDGSNFTLKIRSTKLEDSAMYFCASTGTVYGYTFGSGTRLTVV.

CDR3 coding DNA: TGTGCCAGCAGCCAAGGAGCCCAGGACCCCTCTGGAAACACCATATATTTT. Encoded protein: CASSQGAQDPSGNTIYF. The chain has TRBV3-1 (or the pseudogene TRBV3-2) and TRBJ1-3, with D unclear. CDR3 length equals 17 residues. Trimming took off 1 base at V and 0 bases at J, with 13 bases between the two ends. CDR1 is LGHDT and CDR2 is YNNKEL in the germline V gene (reference sequence).

The V and J genes are TRBV4-1 and TRBJ1-6, with D hard to call. This CDR3 has 14 amino acids. The V gene lost 4 bases and the J gene lost 10 bases, with 14 bases spanning the gap. Germline V CDR1 and CDR2: MGHRA, YSYEKL. CDR3 in DNA: TGCGCCAGCAGCCCCTCGGCAAGTGGCTCACCCCTCCACTTT. It translates to CASSPSASGSPLHF.

The J gene is TRBJ1-6, the V gene TRBV5-4; 10 bases line up with TRBD1. The CDR3 contains 14 residues. Germline V gene data show CDR1 as SGHNT and CDR2 as YYREEE (reference sequence). Here the CDR3 reads CAARRDRGSSPLHF. The CDR3 DNA reads TGTGCAGCGAGACGGGACAGGGGTAGTTCACCCCTCCACTTT.

The V and J genes are TRBV30 and TRBJ1-3; no clear D. Germline-derived CDR1 and CDR2 are GTSNPN and SVGIG (reference sequence). The CDR3 runs to 15 residues. Trimming shortened V by 0 bases and J by 3 bases, and 12 bases separated the two germline ends. The CDR3: CAWSVGTNIGNTIYF. CDR3 coding DNA: TGTGCCTGGAGTGTAGGAACTAATATTGGAAACACCATATATTTT.

The CDR3 region has the DNA TGTGCCATCAGTGAGGGCAGGGGCCGGGATCAGCCCCAGCATTTT. As protein: CAISEGRGRDQPQHF. V gene TRBV10-3 combines with J gene TRBJ1-5; perhaps TRBD1 as D (6 bases). The ends were cut back, 2 bases at V and 5 bases at J, with 13 bases in the middle. The CDR3 is made up of 15 amino acids. The V gene's germline CDR1 is ENHRY and CDR2 SYGVKD.

The rearrangement links TRBV14 to TRBJ1-1, with unresolved D. Germline values: CDR1 SGHDN, CDR2 FVKESK. CDR3 length equals 14 residues. V was clipped by 0 bases and J by 1 base, with 6 bases between them. CDR3 region: CASSQDWPNTEAFF. In nucleotides, the CDR3 is TGTGCCAGCAGCCAAGATTGGCCGAACACTGAAGCTTTCTTT.

The rearrangement links TRBV5-4 to TRBJ2-1, with a possible D match to TRBD1 (5 bases). In germline, CDR1 is SGHNT, CDR2 YYREEE (reference sequence). The CDR3 is made up of 12 amino acids. Trimming stripped 3 bases from V and 6 bases from J, with 7 bases between. The CDR3 bases are TGTGCCAGCAGCTCCGACAGCAATGAGCAGTTCTTC. Translating gives CASSSDSNEQFF.